The entry below describes one T cell receptor (beta chain). A single base separates this from a much larger clone, so it may be a read error. The data derive from a study of neurological immune-mediated disorders. V lost 7 bases, J lost 6 bases, and 15 bases lay in between. The CDR3 extends over 12 amino acids. Germline lookup yields CDR1 DFQATT and CDR2 SNEGSKA (reference sequence). TCRdb reanalysed the 5' RACE reads using MiXCR and keeps one entry per CDR3 protein. The sample holds tens of thousands of distinct CDR3 sequences; roughly 3.5% are singletons and the top ten take roughly 1.5%. The specimen sequenced was PBMCs. This sequence joins TRBV20-1 and TRBJ1-1; tentatively, D is TRBD1 (6 bases). The receptor was derived from a man younger than 45 with multiple sclerosis. CDR3: CSGSKGGAEAFF. The CDR3 nucleotides read TGCAGTGGATCCAAGGGGGGGGCTGAAGCTTTCTTT.